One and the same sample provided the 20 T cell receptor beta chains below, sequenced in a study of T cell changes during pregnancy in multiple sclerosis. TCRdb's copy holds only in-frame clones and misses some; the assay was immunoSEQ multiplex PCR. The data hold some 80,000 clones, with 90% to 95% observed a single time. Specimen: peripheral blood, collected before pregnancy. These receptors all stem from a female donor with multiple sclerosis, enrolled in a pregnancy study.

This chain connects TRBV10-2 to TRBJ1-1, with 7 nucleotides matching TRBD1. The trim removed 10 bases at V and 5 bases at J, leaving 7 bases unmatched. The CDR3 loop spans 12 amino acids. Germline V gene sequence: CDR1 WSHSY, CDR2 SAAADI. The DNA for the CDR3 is TGCGCCACTGCGACAGGGTCGACTGAAGCTTTCTTT. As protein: CATATGSTEAFF.

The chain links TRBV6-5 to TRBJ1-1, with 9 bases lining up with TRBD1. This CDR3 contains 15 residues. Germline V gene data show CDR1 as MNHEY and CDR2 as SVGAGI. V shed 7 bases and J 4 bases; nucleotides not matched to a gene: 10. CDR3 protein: CASKAQGAGFTEAFF. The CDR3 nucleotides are TGTGCCAGCAAGGCACAGGGGGCAGGATTCACTGAAGCTTTCTTT.

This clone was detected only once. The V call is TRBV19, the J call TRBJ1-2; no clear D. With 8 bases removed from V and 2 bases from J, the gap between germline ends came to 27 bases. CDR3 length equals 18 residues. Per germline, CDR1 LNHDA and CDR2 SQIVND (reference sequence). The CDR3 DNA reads TGTGCCAGTGCGAACGGCGGCGGTCCTGACGGAGAAAACTATGGCTACACCTTC. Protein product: CASANGGGPDGENYGYTF.

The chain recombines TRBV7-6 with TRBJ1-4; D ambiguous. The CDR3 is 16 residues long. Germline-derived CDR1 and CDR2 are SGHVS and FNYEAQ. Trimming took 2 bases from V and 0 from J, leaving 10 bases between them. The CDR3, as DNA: TGTGCCAGCAGCTTAATGAGTGGTGCAACTAATGAAAAACTGTTTTTT. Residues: CASSLMSGATNEKLFF.

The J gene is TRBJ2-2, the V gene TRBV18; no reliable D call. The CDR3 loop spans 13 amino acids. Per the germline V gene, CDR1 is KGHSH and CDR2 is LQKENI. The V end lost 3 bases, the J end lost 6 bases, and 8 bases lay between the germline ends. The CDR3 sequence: CASSPVIAGELFF. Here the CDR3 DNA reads TGTGCCAGCTCACCGGTTATAGCCGGGGAGCTGTTTTTT.

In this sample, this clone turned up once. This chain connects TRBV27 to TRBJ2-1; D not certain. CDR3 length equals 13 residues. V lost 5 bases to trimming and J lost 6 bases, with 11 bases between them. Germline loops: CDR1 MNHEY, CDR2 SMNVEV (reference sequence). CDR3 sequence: CASSVLGANEQFF. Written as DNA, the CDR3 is TGTGCCAGCAGTGTTTTAGGAGCCAATGAGCAGTTCTTC.

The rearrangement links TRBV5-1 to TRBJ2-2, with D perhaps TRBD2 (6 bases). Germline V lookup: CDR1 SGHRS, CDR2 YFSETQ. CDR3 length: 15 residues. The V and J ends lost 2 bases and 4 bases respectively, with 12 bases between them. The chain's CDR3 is CASSFGGAGTGELFF. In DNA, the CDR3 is TGCGCCAGCAGCTTCGGCGGGGCTGGCACCGGGGAGCTGTTTTTT.

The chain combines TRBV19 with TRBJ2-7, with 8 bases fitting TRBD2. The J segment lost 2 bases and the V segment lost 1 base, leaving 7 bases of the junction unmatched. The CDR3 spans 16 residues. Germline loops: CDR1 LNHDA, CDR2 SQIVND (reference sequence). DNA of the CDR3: TGTGCCAGTAGTATAGCATCACGGGGGGGACCCTACGAGCAGTACTTC. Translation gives CASSIASRGGPYEQYF.

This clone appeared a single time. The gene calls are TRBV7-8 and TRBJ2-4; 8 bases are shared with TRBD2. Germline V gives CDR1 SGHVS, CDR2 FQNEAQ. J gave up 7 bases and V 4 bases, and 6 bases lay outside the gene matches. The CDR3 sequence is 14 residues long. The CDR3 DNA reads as TGTGCCAGCAGCTCCGGGGGGGGCATTAACATTCAGTACTTC. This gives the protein CASSSGGGINIQYF.

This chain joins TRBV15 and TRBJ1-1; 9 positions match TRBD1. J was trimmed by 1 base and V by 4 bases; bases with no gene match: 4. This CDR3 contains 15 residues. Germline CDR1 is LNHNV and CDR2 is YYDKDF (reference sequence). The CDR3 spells CATSTGQGGNTEAFF. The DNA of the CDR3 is TGTGCCACCAGCACGGGACAGGGCGGGAACACTGAAGCTTTCTTT.

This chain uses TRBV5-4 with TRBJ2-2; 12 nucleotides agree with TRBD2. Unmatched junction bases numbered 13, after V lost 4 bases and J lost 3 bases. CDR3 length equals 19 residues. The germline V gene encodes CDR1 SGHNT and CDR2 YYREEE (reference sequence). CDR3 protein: CASSSGRLAGGRDTGELFF. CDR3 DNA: TGTGCCAGCAGCAGCGGGAGGCTAGCGGGGGGGCGGGACACCGGGGAGCTGTTTTTT.

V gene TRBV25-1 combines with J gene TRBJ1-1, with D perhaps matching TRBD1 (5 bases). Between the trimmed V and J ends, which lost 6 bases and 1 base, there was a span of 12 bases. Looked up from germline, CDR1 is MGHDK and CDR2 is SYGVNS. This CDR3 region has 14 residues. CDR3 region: CASRSSGQNTEAFF. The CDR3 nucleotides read TGTGCCAGCAGAAGTTCCGGACAGAACACTGAAGCTTTCTTT.

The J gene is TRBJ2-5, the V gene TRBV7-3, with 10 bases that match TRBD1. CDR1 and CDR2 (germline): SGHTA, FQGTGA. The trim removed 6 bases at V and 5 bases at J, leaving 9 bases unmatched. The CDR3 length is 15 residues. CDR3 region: CASRRYRDRGETQYF. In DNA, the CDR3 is TGTGCCAGCAGACGCTATAGGGACAGGGGTGAGACCCAGTACTTC.

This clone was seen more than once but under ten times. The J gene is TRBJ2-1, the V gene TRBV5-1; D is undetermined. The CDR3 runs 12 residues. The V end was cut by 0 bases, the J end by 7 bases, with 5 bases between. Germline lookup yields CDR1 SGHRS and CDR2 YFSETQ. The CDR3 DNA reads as TGCGCCAGCAGCTTGGCACTAAATGAGCAGTTCTTC. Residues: CASSLALNEQFF.

Here the CDR3 reads CASSLIGLRDRGPHTEAFF. The CDR3 nucleotides are TGTGCCAGCAGCCTAATAGGCCTCCGGGACAGGGGTCCCCACACTGAAGCTTTCTTT. The genes are TRBV14 and TRBJ1-1; 10 bases are a match to TRBD1. Trimming removed 4 bases from V and 3 bases from J; junction bases left unmatched: 17. Germline loops: CDR1 SGHDN, CDR2 FVKESK. The CDR3 is 19 residues long.

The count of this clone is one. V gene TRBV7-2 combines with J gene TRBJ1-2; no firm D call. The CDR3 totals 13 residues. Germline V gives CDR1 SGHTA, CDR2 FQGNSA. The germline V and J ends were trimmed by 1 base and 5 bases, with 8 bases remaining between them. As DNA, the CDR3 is TGTGCCAGCAGCTTAGAATACGGGTATGGCTACACCTTC. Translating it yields CASSLEYGYGYTF.

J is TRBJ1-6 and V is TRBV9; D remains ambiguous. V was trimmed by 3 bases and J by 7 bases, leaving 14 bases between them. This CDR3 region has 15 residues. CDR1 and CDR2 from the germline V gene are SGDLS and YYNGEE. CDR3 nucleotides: TGTGCCAGCAGCGCAGCTGGAGGGTGGAATTCACCCCTCCACTTT. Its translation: CASSAAGGWNSPLHF.

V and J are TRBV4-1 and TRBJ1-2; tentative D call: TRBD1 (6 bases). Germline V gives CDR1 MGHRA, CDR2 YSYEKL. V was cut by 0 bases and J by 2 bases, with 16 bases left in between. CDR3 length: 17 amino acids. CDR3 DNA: TGCGCCAGCAGCCAAGAAGGGCTGGGAACAGGGAACTATGGCTACACCTTC. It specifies CASSQEGLGTGNYGYTF.

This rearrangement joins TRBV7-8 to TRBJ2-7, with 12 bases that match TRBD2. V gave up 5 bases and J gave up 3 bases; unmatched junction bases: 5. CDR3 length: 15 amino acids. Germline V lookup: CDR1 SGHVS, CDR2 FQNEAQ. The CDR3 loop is CASSPRTSGNYEQYF. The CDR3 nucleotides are TGTGCCAGCAGCCCACGGACTAGCGGGAACTACGAGCAGTACTTC.

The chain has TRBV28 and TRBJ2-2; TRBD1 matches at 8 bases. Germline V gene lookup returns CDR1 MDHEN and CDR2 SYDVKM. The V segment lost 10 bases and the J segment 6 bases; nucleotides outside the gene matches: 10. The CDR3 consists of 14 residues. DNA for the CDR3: TGTGCCATAAAGGACAGGGCTCTGGCCGGGGAGCTGTTTTTT. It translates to CAIKDRALAGELFF.